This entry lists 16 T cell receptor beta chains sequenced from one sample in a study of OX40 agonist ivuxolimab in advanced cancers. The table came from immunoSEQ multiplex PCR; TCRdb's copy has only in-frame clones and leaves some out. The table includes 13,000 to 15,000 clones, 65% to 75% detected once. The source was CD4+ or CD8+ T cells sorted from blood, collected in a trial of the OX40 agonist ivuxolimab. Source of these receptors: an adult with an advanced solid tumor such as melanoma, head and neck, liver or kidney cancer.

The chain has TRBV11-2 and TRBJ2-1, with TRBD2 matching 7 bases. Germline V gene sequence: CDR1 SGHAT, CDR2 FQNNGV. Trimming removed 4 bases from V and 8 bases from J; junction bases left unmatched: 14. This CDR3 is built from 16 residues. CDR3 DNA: TGTGCCAGCAGCTCCCCCCGGACTAGTGAGGGCGATGAGCAGTTCTTC. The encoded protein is CASSSPRTSEGDEQFF. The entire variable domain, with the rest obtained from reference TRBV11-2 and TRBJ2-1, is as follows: EAGVAQSPRYKIIEKRQSVAFWCNPISGHATLYWYQQILGQGPKLLIQFQNNGVVDDSQLPKDRFSAERLKGVDSTLKIQPAKLEDSAVYLCASSSPRTSEGDEQFFGPGTRLTVL.

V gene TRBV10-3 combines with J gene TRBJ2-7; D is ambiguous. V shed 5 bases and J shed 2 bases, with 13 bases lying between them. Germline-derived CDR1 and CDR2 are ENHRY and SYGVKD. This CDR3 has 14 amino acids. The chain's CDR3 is CAISHGNSPYEQYF. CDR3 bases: TGTGCCATCAGTCATGGTAATTCTCCCTACGAGCAGTACTTC.

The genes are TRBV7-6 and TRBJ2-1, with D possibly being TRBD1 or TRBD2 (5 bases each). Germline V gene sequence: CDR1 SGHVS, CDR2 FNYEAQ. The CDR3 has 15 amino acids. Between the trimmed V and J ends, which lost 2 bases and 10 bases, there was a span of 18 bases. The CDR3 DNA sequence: TGTGCCAGCAGCTTAATTTGGGGACGGCCGGACGAGCAGTTCTTC. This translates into CASSLIWGRPDEQFF. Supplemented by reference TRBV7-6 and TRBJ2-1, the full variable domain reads GAGVSQSPRYKVTKRGQDVALRCDPISGHVSLYWYRQALGQGPEFLTYFNYEAQQDKSGLPNDRFSAERPEGSISTLTIQRTEQRDSAMYRCASSLIWGRPDEQFFGPGTRLTVL.

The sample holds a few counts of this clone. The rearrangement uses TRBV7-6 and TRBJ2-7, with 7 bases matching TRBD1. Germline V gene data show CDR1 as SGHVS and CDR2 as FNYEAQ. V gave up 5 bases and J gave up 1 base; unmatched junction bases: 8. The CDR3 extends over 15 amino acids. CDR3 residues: CASSPTGNPSYEQYF. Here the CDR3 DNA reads TGTGCCAGCAGCCCGACAGGGAATCCATCCTACGAGCAGTACTTC.

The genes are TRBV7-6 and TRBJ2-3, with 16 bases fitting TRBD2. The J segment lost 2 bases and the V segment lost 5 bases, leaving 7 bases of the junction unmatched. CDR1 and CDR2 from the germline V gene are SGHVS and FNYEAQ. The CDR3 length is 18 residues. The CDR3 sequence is CASSGGLAGGDFTDTQYF. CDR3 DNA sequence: TGTGCCAGCAGCGGGGGACTAGCGGGAGGGGATTTCACAGATACGCAGTATTTT.

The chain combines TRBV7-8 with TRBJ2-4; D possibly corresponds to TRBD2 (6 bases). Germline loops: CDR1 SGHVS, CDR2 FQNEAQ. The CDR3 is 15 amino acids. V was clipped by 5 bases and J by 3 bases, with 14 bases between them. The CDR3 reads CASSAGLTDKNIQYF. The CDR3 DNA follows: TGTGCCAGCAGCGCGGGACTCACTGACAAAAACATTCAGTACTTC.

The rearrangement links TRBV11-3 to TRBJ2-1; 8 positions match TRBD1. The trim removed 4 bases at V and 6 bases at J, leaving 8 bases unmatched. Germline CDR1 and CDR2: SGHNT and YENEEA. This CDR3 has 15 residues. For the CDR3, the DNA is TGTGCCAGCAGCTCGAGACAGGGGTCGGGCAATGAGCAGTTCTTC. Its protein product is CASSSRQGSGNEQFF.

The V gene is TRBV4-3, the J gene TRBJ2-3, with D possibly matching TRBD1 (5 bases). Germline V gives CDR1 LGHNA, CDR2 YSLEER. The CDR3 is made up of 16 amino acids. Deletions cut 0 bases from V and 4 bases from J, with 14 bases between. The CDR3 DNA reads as TGCGCCAGCAGCCAAGATCAAGGGTGGGGCCCAGATACGCAGTATTTT. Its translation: CASSQDQGWGPDTQYF.

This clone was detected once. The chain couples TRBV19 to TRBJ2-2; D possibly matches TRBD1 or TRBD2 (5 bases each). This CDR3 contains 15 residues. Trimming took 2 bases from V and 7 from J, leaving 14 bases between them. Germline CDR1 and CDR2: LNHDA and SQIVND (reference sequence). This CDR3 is CASSISAEGIGELFF. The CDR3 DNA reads TGTGCCAGTAGTATATCGGCCGAGGGGATCGGGGAGCTGTTTTTT.

CDR3 sequence reads: CASSKGGEDQWAYEQYF. As DNA, the CDR3 is TGTGCCAGCAGCAAGGGGGGTGAGGACCAGTGGGCCTACGAGCAGTACTTC. This chain links TRBV21-1 with TRBJ2-7; the listed D gene, TRBD2, was not tested against the DNA. TRBV21-1 corresponds to a pseudogene. This CDR3 region has 17 residues.

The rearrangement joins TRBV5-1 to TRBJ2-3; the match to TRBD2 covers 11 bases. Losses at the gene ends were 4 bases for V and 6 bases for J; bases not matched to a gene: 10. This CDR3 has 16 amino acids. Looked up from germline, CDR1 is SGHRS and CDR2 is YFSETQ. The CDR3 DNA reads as TGCGCCAGCAGCCAAACTAGCGGGAGTTTCTCGGATACGCAGTATTTT. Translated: CASSQTSGSFSDTQYF. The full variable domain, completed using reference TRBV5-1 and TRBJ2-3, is KAGVTQTPRYLIKTRGQQVTLSCSPISGHRSVSWYQQTPGQGLQFLFEYFSETQRNKGNFPGRFSGRQFSNSRSEMNVSTLELGDSALYLCASSQTSGSFSDTQYFGPGTRLTVL.

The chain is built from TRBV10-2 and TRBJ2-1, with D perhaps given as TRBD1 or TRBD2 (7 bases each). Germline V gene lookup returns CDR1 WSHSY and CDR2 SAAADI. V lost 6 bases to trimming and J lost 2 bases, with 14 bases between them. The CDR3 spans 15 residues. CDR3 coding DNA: TGCGCCAGCAGGAGCGGGGACAGCCCCTACAATGAGCAGTTCTTC. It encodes CASRSGDSPYNEQFF.

The CDR3 loop reads CASSRGEETQYF. The CDR3, as DNA: TGTGCCAGCAGCCGGGGCGAAGAGACCCAGTACTTC. This chain joins TRBV11-2 and TRBJ2-5, with D perhaps assigned TRBD1 or TRBD2 (5 bases each). This CDR3 is 12 amino acids long. Trimming removed 5 bases at V and 3 bases at J, with 7 bases between. From germline, CDR1 is SGHAT and CDR2 FQNNGV.

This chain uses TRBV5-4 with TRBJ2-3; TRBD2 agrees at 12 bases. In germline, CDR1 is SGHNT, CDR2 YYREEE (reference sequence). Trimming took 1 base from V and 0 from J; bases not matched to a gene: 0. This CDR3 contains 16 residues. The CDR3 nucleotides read TGTGCCAGCAGCTTGCTAGCGGGAGGGAGCACAGATACGCAGTATTTT. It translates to CASSLLAGGSTDTQYF.

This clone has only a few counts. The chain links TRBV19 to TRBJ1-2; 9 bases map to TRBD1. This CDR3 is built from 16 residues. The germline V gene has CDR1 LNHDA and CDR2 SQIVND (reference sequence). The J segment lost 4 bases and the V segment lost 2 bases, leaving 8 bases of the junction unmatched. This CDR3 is CASSIPGQGNFYGYTF. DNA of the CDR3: TGTGCCAGTAGTATACCGGGACAGGGCAATTTCTATGGCTACACCTTC.

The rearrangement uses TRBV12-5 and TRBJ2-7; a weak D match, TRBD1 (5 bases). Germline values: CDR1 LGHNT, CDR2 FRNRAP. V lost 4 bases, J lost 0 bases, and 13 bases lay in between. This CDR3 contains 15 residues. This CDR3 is CASGWGVPSSYEQYF. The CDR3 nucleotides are TGTGCTAGTGGTTGGGGCGTACCCAGCTCCTACGAGCAGTACTTC.